The 10 T cell receptor beta chains below all came from one sample that was sequenced in a study of blood T cell repertoires in COVID-19. Profiling relied on immunoSEQ multiplex PCR, and the TCRdb table lists in-frame clones only, not all of them. The table includes some 150,000 clones, more than 70% detected once. The material sequenced was peripheral blood. The receptors stem from a human donor in a cohort sampled during active COVID-19.

J is TRBJ1-5 and V is TRBV2; 8 bases agree with TRBD1. Germline CDR1 is SNHLY and CDR2 is FYNNEI. V lost 7 bases to trimming and J lost 6 bases; unmatched junction nucleotides: 5. The CDR3 contains 13 residues. The chain's CDR3 is CASTGTGIQPQHF. In nucleotides, the CDR3 is TGTGCCAGCACCGGGACAGGTATTCAGCCCCAGCATTTT.

In its sample, this clone ranks as medium-sized. This rearrangement joins TRBV2 to TRBJ2-7, with 11 bases matching TRBD2. This CDR3 has 13 amino acids. CDR1 and CDR2 from the germline V gene are SNHLY and FYNNEI. With V trimmed by 7 bases and J by 4 bases, 3 bases remained unmatched. The DNA of the CDR3 is TGTGCCAGCATCCTAGCGGGAGGATACGAGCAGTACTTC. It specifies CASILAGGYEQYF.

This chain links TRBV5-1 with TRBJ2-7, with 7 bases lining up with TRBD1. Germline trimming cut 0 bases from V and 12 bases from J; bases unmatched to any gene: 9. Germline V gene data show CDR1 as SGHRS and CDR2 as YFSETQ. This CDR3 comprises 13 residues. This chain's CDR3 is CASSLVTGVRPYF. CDR3 in DNA: TGCGCCAGCAGCTTGGTTACAGGGGTGAGGCCGTACTTC.

This clone was observed once. V and J are TRBV2 and TRBJ1-5; 8 bases map to TRBD1. This CDR3 has 16 amino acids. The V gene end was trimmed by 3 bases and the J gene end by 6 bases; junction bases not matched to a gene: 10. CDR1 and CDR2 from the germline V gene are SNHLY and FYNNEI. The CDR3 DNA reads TGTGCCAGCAGTGAGTTAGGACAGGGTTTAGGTCAGCCCCAGCATTTT. Its protein is CASSELGQGLGQPQHF.

The chain joins TRBV5-6 to TRBJ2-3; D ambiguous. Trimming cost V 2 bases and J 1 base, with 5 bases left between them. CDR1 and CDR2 from the germline V gene are SGHDT and YYEEEE. There are 13 residues in the CDR3. The chain's CDR3 is CASSLTGTDTQYF. In nucleotides, the CDR3 is TGTGCCAGCAGCTTAACAGGCACAGATACGCAGTATTTT. The entire variable domain, with the rest obtained from reference TRBV5-6 and TRBJ2-3, is as follows: DAGVTQSPTHLIKTRGQQVTLRCSPKSGHDTVSWYQQALGQGPQFIFQYYEEEERQRGNFPDRFSGHQFPNYSSELNVNALLLGDSALYLCASSLTGTDTQYFGPGTRLTVL.

The rearrangement links TRBV5-1 to TRBJ1-4, with 7 bases aligning to TRBD1. The V and J ends lost 0 bases and 7 bases, in that order; junction bases with no gene match: 6. This CDR3 region has 15 residues. Germline assignment: CDR1 SGHRS and CDR2 YFSETQ. The CDR3 spells CASSLVGTVGEKLFF. For the CDR3, the DNA is TGCGCCAGCAGCTTGGTGGGGACAGTTGGTGAAAAACTGTTTTTT.

CDR3 loop: CASITGSLGLAGEKGEQFF. CDR3 sequence (DNA): TGTGCCAGCATCACGGGATCTCTCGGACTAGCGGGAGAAAAAGGTGAGCAGTTCTTC. The rearrangement uses TRBV7-3 and TRBJ2-1; 13 bases map to TRBD2. Trimming at V came to 7 bases and at J to 9 bases, leaving 21 bases not matched to a gene. This CDR3 contains 19 residues. The germline gives CDR1 SGHTA, CDR2 FQGTGA.

This chain joins TRBV4-2 and TRBJ1-1; maybe TRBD1 (5 bases). CDR3 size: 15 residues. Trimming shortened V by 1 base and J by 4 bases, and 13 bases separated the two germline ends. Germline V gene sequence: CDR1 LGHNA, CDR2 YNFKEQ. CDR3 in amino acids: CASSQGARVATEAFF. The CDR3 coding sequence is TGTGCCAGCAGCCAAGGAGCCAGGGTTGCCACTGAAGCTTTCTTT.

This chain joins TRBV7-8 and TRBJ2-7, with D uncertain. V was pared by 1 base and J by 2 bases, with 12 bases between. CDR3 length: 15 residues. CDR1 SGHVS and CDR2 FQNEAQ come from the germline V gene. CDR3 protein: CASSLEEQTTYEQYF. The CDR3 DNA is TGTGCCAGCAGCTTAGAAGAGCAGACAACCTACGAGCAGTACTTC.

The V call is TRBV6-5, the J call TRBJ1-3; a possible D gene is TRBD1 (5 bases). The CDR3 is 15 amino acids. From germline, CDR1 is MNHEY and CDR2 SVGAGI. The ends were cut back, 7 bases at V and 0 bases at J, with 13 bases in the middle. DNA of the CDR3: TGTGCCAGCACACTGACAGTCAACTCTGGAAACACCATATATTTT. Its protein product is CASTLTVNSGNTIYF.